The sequence of this T cell receptor (beta chain) was determined in a study of shared clonotypes between healthy human individuals. About the study: Per donor, CD8 memory used one plate, CD8 naive used two, CD4 memory used three and CD4 naive used three.

All donors were Caucasian adults living in Nashville, Tennessee. The assay used deep level. Every immunoSEQ plate was one replicate of a subset's evenly spread DNA. Assay used: immunoSEQ multiplex PCR; TCRdb lists only in-frame clones, some missing. The top ten clones hold about 22% of a sample with 110,000 or so clones, about 62% of them seen once. The CDR3 is made up of 17 amino acids. Germline CDR1 reads MGHRA; CDR2 reads YSYEKL. V shed 0 bases, J shed 4 bases, and the junction held 9 bases outside the gene matches. This rearrangement joins TRBV4-1 to TRBJ2-5; the match to TRBD2 covers 9 bases. This receptor was obtained from a woman in her 30s in good health. The specimen sequenced was memory CD8+ T cells sorted from blood. Subset: CD45RO+ cells pooled with CCR7-negative TemRA cells. CDR3 DNA sequence: TGCGCCAGCAGCCAAGATAGGGATAGCGGGAGAAGAGAGACCCAGTACTTC. Protein: CASSQDRDSGRRETQYF.